The clone carrying this T cell receptor (beta chain) was picked up a small number of times. The entry originates in a study of early T cells in non-severe SARS-CoV-2 infection. The V gene end was trimmed by 5 bases and the J gene end by 3 bases; junction bases not matched to a gene: 6. Germline V gene lookup returns CDR1 SGHRS and CDR2 YFSETQ. The CDR3 loop spans 15 amino acids. TCRdb fed the 5' RACE reads into MiXCR, producing one record per CDR3 protein. The sample has some 21,000 distinct CDR3 sequences; around 4.2% are singletons. The specimen sequenced was whole blood. The clonotype comes from an adult who was a healthcare worker with PCR-confirmed SARS-CoV-2 infection or an uninfected control (not recorded which). The chain joins TRBV5-1 to TRBJ2-3, with 10 nucleotides matching TRBD2. The CDR3 region has the DNA TGCGCCAGCAGTACCGGTAGCGGGAGGACAGATACGCAGTATTTT. This gives the protein CASSTGSGRTDTQYF.